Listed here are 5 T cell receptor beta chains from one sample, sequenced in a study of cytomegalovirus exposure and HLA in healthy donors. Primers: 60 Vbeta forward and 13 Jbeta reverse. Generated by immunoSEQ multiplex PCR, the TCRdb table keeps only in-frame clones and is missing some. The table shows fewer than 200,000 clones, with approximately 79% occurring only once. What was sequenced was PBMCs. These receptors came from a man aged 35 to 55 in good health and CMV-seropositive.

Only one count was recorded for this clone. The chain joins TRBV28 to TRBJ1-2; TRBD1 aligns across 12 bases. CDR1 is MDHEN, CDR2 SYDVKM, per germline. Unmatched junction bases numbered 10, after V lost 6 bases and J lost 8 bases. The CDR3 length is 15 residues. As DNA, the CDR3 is TGTGCCAGCAGCCCCGGGGACAGGGGGCACGGCGGCTACACCTTC. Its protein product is CASSPGDRGHGGYTF.

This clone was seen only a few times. Written as DNA, the CDR3 is TGCGCCAGCAGTGCGGGTCGACCAGACACAGATACGCAGTATTTT. This gives the protein CASSAGRPDTDTQYF. The gene calls are TRBV10-1 and TRBJ2-3; no clear D gene. Per germline, CDR1 WNHNN and CDR2 SYGVQD (reference sequence). Trimming left V 4 bases short and J 2 bases short, with 13 bases between. CDR3 length: 15 residues.

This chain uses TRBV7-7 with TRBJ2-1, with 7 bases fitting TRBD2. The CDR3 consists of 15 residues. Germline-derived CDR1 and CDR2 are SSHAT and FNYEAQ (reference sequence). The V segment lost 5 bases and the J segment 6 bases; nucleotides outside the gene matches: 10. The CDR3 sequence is CASSPGLVGGNEQFF. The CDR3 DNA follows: TGTGCCAGCAGCCCTGGACTAGTTGGTGGCAATGAGCAGTTCTTC.

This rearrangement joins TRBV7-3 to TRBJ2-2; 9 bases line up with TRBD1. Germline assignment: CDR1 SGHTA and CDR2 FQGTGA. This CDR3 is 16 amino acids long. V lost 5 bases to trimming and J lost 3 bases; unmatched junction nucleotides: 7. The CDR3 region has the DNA TGTGCCAGCAGCCAACAGGGGGCGCGGGACACCGGGGAGCTGTTTTTT. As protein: CASSQQGARDTGELFF.

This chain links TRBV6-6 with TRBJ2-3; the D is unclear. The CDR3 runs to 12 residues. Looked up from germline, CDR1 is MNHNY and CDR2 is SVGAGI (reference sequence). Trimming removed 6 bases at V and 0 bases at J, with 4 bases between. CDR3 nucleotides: TGTGCCAGCAGGTTAAGCACAGATACGCAGTATTTT. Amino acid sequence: CASRLSTDTQYF.